Below are 6 T cell receptor beta chains sequenced from a single sample in a study of shared clonotypes between healthy human individuals. The repertoire was sequenced with immunoSEQ multiplex PCR; TCRdb's copy has only in-frame clones and lacks some. The data contain roughly 850,000 clones, roughly 96% of them singletons. CD45RO negativity and positive selection for CCR7 defined naive CD8 cells, a population that excluded terminally differentiated effector memory CD45RA+ cells. Sequencing was performed on naive CD8+ T cells sorted from blood. The receptors derive from a man aged 25-45 years in good health.

This chain uses TRBV7-2 with TRBJ2-1; D may match TRBD1 or TRBD2 (5 bases each). The CDR3 is made up of 11 amino acids. Trimming removed 4 bases at V and 10 bases at J, with 8 bases between. Germline CDR1 and CDR2: SGHTA and FQGNSA. The CDR3, as DNA: TGTGCCAGCAGCTCAGAGGGGGAGCAGTTCTTC. It translates to CASSSEGEQFF. Full variable domain (missing parts from reference TRBV7-2 and TRBJ2-1): GAGVSQSPSNKVTEKGKDVELRCDPISGHTALYWYRQSLGQGLEFLIYFQGNSAPDKSGLPSDRFSAERTGGSVSTLTIQRTQQEDSAVYLCASSSEGEQFFGPGTRLTVL.

The V and J genes are TRBV7-9 and TRBJ1-2, with TRBD1 identical over 7 bases. The CDR3 loop spans 14 amino acids. CDR1 is SEHNR, CDR2 FQNEAQ, per germline (reference sequence). Germline trimming cut 4 bases from V and 6 bases from J; bases unmatched to any gene: 8. The CDR3 bases are TGTGCCAGCAGCTCCAAGGTCACAGGGGATGGCTACACCTTC. It yields the protein CASSSKVTGDGYTF.

This chain uses TRBV7-6 with TRBJ1-1; D gene ambiguous. Germline loops: CDR1 SGHVS, CDR2 FNYEAQ. Trimming cost V 5 bases and J 7 bases, with 17 bases left between them. The CDR3 runs to 14 residues. The CDR3 DNA is TGTGCCAGCAGCCCCGTCGGCGACGCCGGTGAAGCTTTCTTT. This encodes CASSPVGDAGEAFF.

The chain links TRBV18 to TRBJ2-7; 10 positions match TRBD1. In germline, CDR1 is KGHSH, CDR2 LQKENI. Trimming removed 6 bases from V and 4 bases from J; junction bases left unmatched: 6. The CDR3 extends over 14 amino acids. CDR3 region: CASSWDRGLYEQYF. The DNA of the CDR3 is TGTGCCAGCTCCTGGGACAGGGGTCTATACGAGCAGTACTTC.

CDR3 sequence reads: CASSGEAQYF. The CDR3 nucleotides read TGTGCCAGCAGCGGCGAGGCGCAGTATTTT. The chain employs TRBV9 and TRBJ2-3, with D unclear. Germline values: CDR1 SGDLS, CDR2 YYNGEE. The CDR3 is made up of 10 amino acids. Deletions cut 3 bases from V and 10 bases from J, with 6 bases between.

In its sample, this clone was seen once. This chain links TRBV27 with TRBJ1-3; TRBD1 is a possible D gene (5 bases). Germline-derived CDR1 and CDR2 are MNHEY and SMNVEV (reference sequence). This CDR3 region has 12 residues. The V end lost 7 bases, the J end lost 2 bases, and 6 bases lay between the germline ends. CDR3 loop: CASKGAGNTIYF. The CDR3 region has the DNA TGTGCCAGCAAAGGGGCTGGAAACACCATATATTTT.